One and the same sample provided the 8 T cell receptor beta chains below, sequenced in a study of preoperative IRX-2 immunotherapy in early breast cancer. Treatment defined: preoperative locoregional IRX-2 cytokine immunotherapy. Repertoires were generated with immunoSEQ multiplex PCR, while TCRdb's copy carries only in-frame clones and drops some. The sample shows around 28,000 clones, more than 65% of them seen only once. The specimen was lymph node tissue, collected before IRX-2 immunotherapy. The receptors derive from a human donor with breast cancer.

Remarks on this clone: An end of the junction differs from the germline gene, which may be a read error. The chain recombines TRBV15 with TRBJ2-7, with D perhaps matching TRBD1 (6 bases). The CDR3 loop spans 14 amino acids. The germline CDR1 and CDR2 sequences are LNHNV and YYDKDF (reference sequence). CDR3 residues: CASSRGRGSYEQYF. The CDR3 nucleotides read TGTGCCAGCAGCCGAGGCAGGGGCTCTTACGAGCAGTACTTC.

The chain is built from TRBV29-1 and TRBJ2-7; no clear D. The CDR3 runs to 13 residues. The V end lost 5 bases, the J end lost 3 bases, and 14 bases lay between the germline ends. Germline V gives CDR1 SQVTM, CDR2 ANQGSEA. CDR3 sequence (DNA): TGCAGCGTTTCCCACACCGCAATCTACGAGCAGTACTTC. Translation: CSVSHTAIYEQYF.

The chain couples TRBV18 to TRBJ1-1; a weak D match, TRBD1 (6 bases). The CDR3 loop spans 14 amino acids. The V gene's germline CDR1 is KGHSH and CDR2 LQKENI. The V end was cut by 3 bases, the J end by 4 bases, with 12 bases between. CDR3 in amino acids: CASSPQGLGTEAFF. In DNA, the CDR3 is TGTGCCAGCTCACCCCAGGGGCTGGGCACTGAAGCTTTCTTT.

The chain carries TRBV6-8 and TRBJ1-1; 12 bases align to TRBD1. V gave up 5 bases and J gave up 8 bases; unmatched junction bases: 6. The CDR3 totals 14 residues. Germline V gene data show CDR1 as MNHGY and CDR2 as SAAAGT. The CDR3 reads CASSRSGTGGEAFF. As DNA, the CDR3 is TGTGCCAGCAGTAGATCCGGGACAGGGGGCGAAGCTTTCTTT.

The chain couples TRBV11-3 to TRBJ2-6, with D unresolved. The CDR3 has 20 amino acids. The germline V gene encodes CDR1 SGHNT and CDR2 YENEEA. V lost 5 bases, J lost 0 bases, and 23 bases lay in between. CDR3 in DNA: TGTGCCAGCAGCCCATCCGCCCTAAGCGAAGCACACTCTGGGGCCAACGTCCTGACTTTC. Protein product: CASSPSALSEAHSGANVLTF.

The chain is built from TRBV1 and TRBJ1-2; no DNA check was done on the table's D call, TRBD1. TRBV1 is termed a pseudogene. This CDR3 region has 15 residues. The CDR3 loop reads CASRPSDRANYGYTF. The CDR3 nucleotides read TGCGCCAGCAGGCCCTCGGACAGAGCGAACTATGGCTACACCTTC.

This clone came up a few times. The J gene is TRBJ2-7, the V gene TRBV11-3, with D perhaps TRBD1 (6 bases). Trimming took off 1 base at V and 5 bases at J, with 12 bases between the two ends. This CDR3 contains 14 residues. Germline V gene data show CDR1 as SGHNT and CDR2 as YENEEA. The CDR3 reads CASSLGTEINEQYF. The CDR3 bases are TGTGCCAGCAGCTTAGGGACAGAGATCAACGAGCAGTACTTC.

This chain joins TRBV30 and TRBJ1-1, with D perhaps matching TRBD1 (5 bases). The V and J ends lost 4 bases and 4 bases respectively, with 13 bases between them. Germline CDR1 is GTSNPN and CDR2 is SVGIG (reference sequence). The CDR3 spans 13 residues. The CDR3 sequence: CAWKVRVGTEAFF. For the CDR3, the DNA is TGTGCCTGGAAGGTCAGGGTGGGCACTGAAGCTTTCTTT.